These 28 T cell receptor beta chains share one sample of origin, sequenced in a study of response to subunit inactivated influenza vaccine. TCRdb reprocessed the RT-PCR reads with MiXCR, giving one entry per CDR3 protein. The sample consists of roughly 700,000 distinct CDR3 sequences, approximately 15% of them appearing once. The sequencing used PBMCs from blood, collected 14 to 15 days before vaccination. All receptors come from a man over 45 who received an inactivated influenza vaccine.

This clonotype was seen repeatedly, ten times or more. The chain combines TRBV19 with TRBJ1-2, with D hard to call. Deletions cut 2 bases from V and 4 bases from J, with 14 bases between. This CDR3 contains 15 residues. The V gene's germline CDR1 is LNHDA and CDR2 SQIVND (reference sequence). The DNA for the CDR3 is TGTGCCAGTAGTATAACGGCTGAAGGGCCCTATGGCTACACCTTC. Protein product: CASSITAEGPYGYTF. Full variable domain (remainder filled in from reference TRBV19 and TRBJ1-2): DGGITQSPKYLFRKEGQNVTLSCEQNLNHDAMYWYRQDPGQGLRLIYYSQIVNDFQKGDIAEGYSVSREKKESFPLTVTSAQKNPTAFYLCASSITAEGPYGYTFGSGTRLTVV.

The gene calls are TRBV6-1 and TRBJ1-5; TRBD1 is a possible D gene (6 bases). V shed 5 bases and J shed 4 bases, with 12 bases lying between them. Germline V gives CDR1 MNHNS, CDR2 SASEGT. The CDR3 has 14 amino acids. CDR3: CASSSAGENQPQHF. CDR3 DNA sequence: TGTGCCAGCAGTAGCGCAGGGGAGAATCAGCCCCAGCATTTT.

The chain employs TRBV15 and TRBJ2-7; 7 nucleotides agree with TRBD1. V lost 5 bases, J lost 1 base, and 5 bases stayed unmatched. Germline assignment: CDR1 LNHNV and CDR2 YYDKDF (reference sequence). This CDR3 has 14 amino acids. The CDR3: CATSGQQGSYEQYF. The CDR3 DNA sequence: TGTGCCACCAGCGGACAACAGGGGTCCTACGAGCAGTACTTC.

In this sample, this clonotype turned up a few times. The chain combines TRBV10-3 with TRBJ2-7; D remains unclear. V lost 4 bases and J 2 bases, leaving 6 bases between the germline ends. There are 12 residues in the CDR3. Germline values: CDR1 ENHRY, CDR2 SYGVKD. This CDR3 is CAISAATYEQYF. The CDR3 DNA sequence: TGTGCCATCAGTGCCGCCACCTACGAGCAGTACTTC.

This clonotype was seen just once. The chain links TRBV20-1 to TRBJ2-7; the D gene is possibly TRBD2 (5 bases). V was cut by 3 bases and J by 1 base, with 19 bases left in between. The germline CDR1 and CDR2 sequences are DFQATT and SNEGSKA (reference sequence). CDR3 length: 16 amino acids. CDR3 region: CSASLEDYIISYEQYF. CDR3 nucleotide sequence: TGCAGTGCTAGTTTGGAGGATTACATTATATCCTACGAGCAGTACTTC.

This clonotype was seen a few times. The chain is built from TRBV19 and TRBJ1-5, with D unclear. The CDR3 spans 16 residues. The V end was cut by 3 bases, the J end by 4 bases, with 16 bases between. The germline V gene has CDR1 LNHDA and CDR2 SQIVND (reference sequence). The CDR3 loop is CASSISGFGRNQPQHF. The CDR3 DNA reads TGTGCCAGTAGTATCAGCGGATTCGGACGTAATCAGCCCCAGCATTTT.

Many counts were recorded for this clonotype. V and J are TRBV7-9 and TRBJ2-2; 7 bases align to TRBD1. J gave up 2 bases and V 10 bases, and 7 bases lay outside the gene matches. CDR1 and CDR2 from the germline V gene are SEHNR and FQNEAQ (reference sequence). The CDR3 has 14 amino acids. DNA for the CDR3: TGTGCCAAGTCGGGACAGATTAACACCGGGGAGCTGTTTTTT. Translating gives CAKSGQINTGELFF.

The chain has TRBV7-2 and TRBJ2-5; tentatively, D is TRBD1 or TRBD2 (6 bases each). Germline CDR1 reads SGHTA; CDR2 reads FQGNSA. The CDR3 spans 14 residues. Trimming took off 5 bases at V and 5 bases at J, with 15 bases between the two ends. DNA of the CDR3: TGTGCCAGCAGCCCCATGGGGGCGGGGGAGACCCAGTACTTC. This encodes CASSPMGAGETQYF. The full variable domain, in which reference TRBV7-2 and TRBJ2-5 provide the parts outside the CDR3, is GAGVSQSPSNKVTEKGKDVELRCDPISGHTALYWYRQSLGQGLEFLIYFQGNSAPDKSGLPSDRFSAERTGGSVSTLTIQRTQQEDSAVYLCASSPMGAGETQYFGPGTRLLVL.

The table lists this clonotype with a few counts. In nucleotides, the CDR3 is TGCAGCGTCGACATTAGTTACACTGAAGCTTTCTTT. Translation: CSVDISYTEAFF. The chain carries TRBV29-1 and TRBJ1-1, with D hard to call. Trimming pared 6 bases from V and 3 bases from J, leaving 11 bases between. The CDR3 is 12 residues long. Germline V gives CDR1 SQVTM, CDR2 ANQGSEA.

This clonotype was seen a few times. The genes are TRBV20-1 and TRBJ2-1; tentative D call: TRBD2 (6 bases). Trimming pared 1 base from V and 3 bases from J, leaving 13 bases between. From germline, CDR1 is DFQATT and CDR2 SNEGSKA (reference sequence). CDR3 size: 15 residues. CDR3 residues: CSARGAAGYYNEQFF. The CDR3 DNA reads TGCAGTGCTAGAGGTGCAGCGGGTTACTACAATGAGCAGTTCTTC.

This clonotype was seen many times. The chain links TRBV7-2 to TRBJ1-5, with a possible D match to TRBD1 (6 bases). The CDR3 is made up of 15 amino acids. With 1 base removed from V and 2 bases from J, the gap between germline ends came to 9 bases. The germline V gene encodes CDR1 SGHTA and CDR2 FQGNSA. The CDR3 nucleotides read TGTGCCAGCAGCTTAGTTGGGGGCGGCAATCAGCCCCAGCATTTT. It translates to CASSLVGGGNQPQHF.

With regard to this clonotype: One base away lies a much larger clone, so this may be a sequencing read error. The V call is TRBV24-1, the J call TRBJ1-2, with D possibly matching TRBD1 (5 bases). CDR3 length equals 13 residues. Germline V gene data show CDR1 as KGHDR and CDR2 as SFDVKD. CDR3 sequence reads: CATSDPGNCGYTF. CDR3 DNA sequence: TGTGCCACCAGTGATCCAGGGAACTGTGGCTACACCTTC.

This chain uses TRBV29-1 with TRBJ1-5, with TRBD1 matching over 10 bases. CDR3 length equals 14 residues. The germline V gene has CDR1 SQVTM and CDR2 ANQGSEA. V lost 6 bases and J lost 1; bases outside the gene matches: 3. CDR3 amino acids: CSVQGQGSNQPQHF. The CDR3 DNA follows: TGCAGCGTACAGGGACAGGGGAGCAATCAGCCCCAGCATTTT.

This clonotype has a handful of counts. This rearrangement joins TRBV20-1 to TRBJ2-3; 9 nucleotides agree with TRBD2. The junction had 5 bases not matched to a gene; V was cut back by 7 bases and J by 6 bases. The CDR3 loop spans 12 amino acids. Germline assignment: CDR1 DFQATT and CDR2 SNEGSKA (reference sequence). CDR3 in amino acids: CSELAGTDTQYF. CDR3 in DNA: TGCAGTGAGCTAGCGGGAACGGATACGCAGTATTTT.

This clonotype was detected a few times. The chain is built from TRBV6-6 and TRBJ1-2; D not resolved. Between the trimmed V and J ends, which lost 7 bases and 5 bases, there was a span of 8 bases. This CDR3 has 11 amino acids. Germline-derived CDR1 and CDR2 are MNHNY and SVGAGI (reference sequence). CDR3 loop: CASTPGYGYTF. CDR3 in DNA: TGTGCCAGCACCCCGGGGTATGGCTACACCTTC.

This clonotype was seen a few times. This chain's CDR3 is CASSSPVNSSYNEQFF. CDR3 nucleotide sequence: TGTGCCAGCAGCTCCCCGGTGAACAGCTCCTACAATGAGCAGTTCTTC. The rearrangement joins TRBV11-2 to TRBJ2-1; no clear D gene. CDR1 and CDR2 from the germline V gene are SGHAT and FQNNGV. CDR3 size: 16 residues. V lost 4 bases and J 0 bases, leaving 13 bases between the germline ends.

The CDR3 sequence: CASSYPLAGGLFF. Written as DNA, the CDR3 is TGTGCCAGCAGCTACCCACTAGCGGGGGGGCTTTTCTTC. The chain employs TRBV7-2 and TRBJ2-1, with 13 bases fitting TRBD2. The V and J ends lost 4 bases and 16 bases, in that order; junction bases with no gene match: 7. The CDR3 is 13 residues long. CDR1 SGHTA and CDR2 FQGNSA come from the germline V gene.

In the case of this clonotype: In this CDR3 the conserved last residue, phenylalanine or tryptophan, is missing, so a read error is likely. The V and J genes are TRBV20-1 and TRBJ2-1, with 10 positions matching TRBD2. There are 14 residues in the CDR3. The J segment lost 4 bases and the V segment lost 3 bases, leaving 3 bases of the junction unmatched. The germline V gene encodes CDR1 DFQATT and CDR2 SNEGSKA (reference sequence). CDR3 loop: CSASPSGSYNEQFL. The CDR3 coding sequence is TGCAGTGCTAGTCCTAGCGGGAGTTACAATGAGCAGTTCCTC.

The genes are TRBV12-3 or TRBV12-4 and TRBJ2-1; a weak D match, TRBD2 (5 bases). V dropped 6 bases and J dropped 8 bases, with 17 bases sitting between them. The CDR3 is 14 amino acids. The CDR3 is CASSQRTPSHEQFF. The CDR3 DNA is TGTGCCAGCAGCCAACGGACTCCTTCTCATGAGCAGTTCTTC.

The CDR3 loop reads CASSYRTGNQAKNIQYF. The CDR3 DNA reads as TGTGCCAGCAGCTATAGAACAGGGAACCAAGCCAAAAACATTCAGTACTTC. The chain links TRBV6-2 or TRBV6-3 to TRBJ2-4; TRBD1 might be the D (6 bases). The CDR3 runs to 17 residues. Trimming removed 6 bases from V and 0 bases from J, with 18 bases in between. CDR1 MNHEY and CDR2 SVGEGT come from the germline V gene.

The V and J genes are TRBV28 and TRBJ2-7; 7 nucleotides agree with TRBD2. There are 14 residues in the CDR3. Trimming at V came to 8 bases and at J to 0 bases, leaving 7 bases not matched to a gene. Germline V gene data show CDR1 as MDHEN and CDR2 as SYDVKM. Here the CDR3 reads CASCGLAVSYEQYF. The CDR3 coding sequence is TGTGCCAGCTGCGGGCTAGCGGTCTCCTACGAGCAGTACTTC.

This chain links TRBV27 with TRBJ1-5; weak D call: TRBD1 (5 bases). This CDR3 has 16 amino acids. Germline lookup yields CDR1 MNHEY and CDR2 SMNVEV (reference sequence). The V end lost 3 bases, the J end lost 7 bases, and 19 bases lay between the germline ends. The CDR3 DNA is TGTGCCAGCAGTTTGTTAGGTGTGGGGGTGGAACAGCCCCAGCATTTT. This codes for CASSLLGVGVEQPQHF.

J is TRBJ2-6 and V is TRBV7-9; D is unclear. This CDR3 spans 17 amino acids. Trimming stripped 2 bases from V and 0 bases from J, with 11 bases between. From germline, CDR1 is SEHNR and CDR2 FQNEAQ (reference sequence). CDR3 sequence (DNA): TGTGCCAGCAGCTTATGGGGTTCCAGCTCTGGGGCCAACGTCCTGACTTTC. Protein: CASSLWGSSSGANVLTF. The variable domain in full, completed from reference TRBV7-9 and TRBJ2-6, reads DTGVSQNPRHKITKRGQNVTFRCDPISEHNRLYWYRQTLGQGPEFLTYFQNEAQLEKSRLLSDRFSAERPKGSFSTLEIQRTEQGDSAMYLCASSLWGSSSGANVLTFGAGSRLTVL.

In its sample, this clonotype was seen a few times. V usage is TRBV29-1 and J usage is TRBJ1-1; D ambiguous. The V gene lost 5 bases and the J gene lost 4 bases, with 14 bases spanning the gap. The CDR3 extends over 13 amino acids. Germline CDR1 reads SQVTM; CDR2 reads ANQGSEA. CDR3 sequence reads: CSVCPYESTEAFF. The CDR3 DNA sequence: TGCAGCGTTTGTCCCTACGAGAGCACTGAAGCTTTCTTT. Full variable domain (rest looked up from reference TRBV29-1 and TRBJ1-1): SAVISQKPSRDICQRGTSLTIQCQVDSQVTMMFWYRQQPGQSLTLIATANQGSEATYESGFVIDKFPISRPNLTFSTLTVSNMSPEDSSIYLCSVCPYESTEAFFGQGTRLTVV.

The V call is TRBV5-1, the J call TRBJ2-1; D tentatively reads TRBD1 or TRBD2 (7 bases each). The V gene's germline CDR1 is SGHRS and CDR2 YFSETQ. The CDR3 is 15 amino acids. Trimming pared 3 bases from V and 3 bases from J, leaving 13 bases between. CDR3 DNA: TGCGCCAGCAGCTGGCAGGGGGGGGACTACAATGAGCAGTTCTTC. Its protein product is CASSWQGGDYNEQFF.

The chain carries TRBV2 and TRBJ2-7, with D possibly being TRBD2 (6 bases). Per germline, CDR1 SNHLY and CDR2 FYNNEI. The CDR3 is 14 residues long. V lost 6 bases, J lost 5 bases, and 17 bases lay in between. CDR3 in amino acids: CASRGRSFPDEQYF. CDR3 coding DNA: TGTGCCAGCAGGGGGAGGTCTTTTCCAGACGAGCAGTACTTC.

Only a few counts were recorded for this clonotype. The chain is built from TRBV15 and TRBJ2-6; D is unresolved. This CDR3 has 16 amino acids. V was cut by 5 bases and J by 0 bases, with 11 bases left in between. Germline V gene lookup returns CDR1 LNHNV and CDR2 YYDKDF (reference sequence). The DNA of the CDR3 is TGTGCCACCAGCCGATTTCCGGGCTCTGGGGCCAACGTCCTGACTTTC. It encodes CATSRFPGSGANVLTF.

This clonotype was detected only a few times. This chain links TRBV28 with TRBJ2-3; TRBD1 agrees at 8 bases. The CDR3 is 15 amino acids. Germline loops: CDR1 MDHEN, CDR2 SYDVKM. With V trimmed by 3 bases and J by 8 bases, 10 bases remained unmatched. The CDR3 reads CASSLVTGDGGTQYF. As DNA, the CDR3 is TGTGCCAGCAGTTTGGTGACAGGGGACGGGGGTACGCAGTATTTT.